Following are 26 T cell receptor beta chains from one sample sequenced in a study of cytomegalovirus exposure and HLA in healthy donors. The PCR ran on 60 Vbeta and 13 Jbeta primers. Only in-frame clones appear in the TCRdb table, and some are missing; sequencing was by immunoSEQ multiplex PCR. The sample contains about 220,000 clones, 82% of which appear only once. The specimen sequenced was PBMCs. These receptors were collected from a man aged 35 to 55 in good health and CMV-seropositive.

For this clone: At the DNA level, this CDR3 is encoded by other sequences in the same sample as well. The chain has TRBV9 and TRBJ2-5; D unresolved. Trimming cost V 0 bases and J 2 bases, with 11 bases left between them. The V gene's germline CDR1 is SGDLS and CDR2 YYNGEE. This CDR3 region has 15 residues. Here the CDR3 reads CASSVAGAGQETQYF. CDR3 bases: TGTGCCAGCAGCGTAGCTGGAGCTGGACAAGAGACCCAGTACTTC.

This rearrangement joins TRBV5-4 to TRBJ2-5; 8 positions agree with TRBD2. The trim removed 4 bases at V and 6 bases at J, leaving 11 bases unmatched. This CDR3 spans 15 amino acids. Germline CDR1 reads SGHNT; CDR2 reads YYREEE (reference sequence). The CDR3 DNA is TGTGCCAGCAGCCTAAGCGGGAGCGGTAGTCAGACCCAGTACTTC. This gives the protein CASSLSGSGSQTQYF.

The V and J genes are TRBV29-1 and TRBJ2-1; TRBD2 aligns across 14 bases. In germline, CDR1 is SQVTM, CDR2 ANQGSEA. Unmatched junction bases numbered 5, after V lost 2 bases and J lost 8 bases. CDR3 length: 15 residues. DNA of the CDR3: TGCAGCGTTGAAAGGGGGACTAGCGGGAGCGATGAGCAGTTCTTC. Protein: CSVERGTSGSDEQFF.

This chain links TRBV4-1 with TRBJ2-7, with TRBD1 identical over 10 bases. Trimming at V came to 1 base and at J to 3 bases, leaving 6 bases not matched to a gene. The CDR3 contains 16 residues. Looked up from germline, CDR1 is MGHRA and CDR2 is YSYEKL. The CDR3 DNA follows: TGCGCCAGCAGCCAAGGATTGACAGGGGGCAACTACGAGCAGTACTTC. As protein: CASSQGLTGGNYEQYF.

The V call is TRBV28, the J call TRBJ2-3; 9 positions match TRBD1. V was pared by 4 bases and J by 7 bases, with 3 bases of the junction left unmatched. CDR1 is MDHEN, CDR2 SYDVKM, per germline. This CDR3 region has 13 residues. CDR3 nucleotide sequence: TGTGCCAGCAGTTACAGGGGGCTGAATACGCAGTATTTT. It encodes CASSYRGLNTQYF.

This chain links TRBV7-2 with TRBJ2-7; 7 bases map to TRBD2. The CDR3 length is 17 residues. Germline CDR1 is SGHTA and CDR2 is FQGNSA. J gave up 4 bases and V 2 bases, and 14 bases lay outside the gene matches. CDR3 loop: CASSLIRSAGAKYEQYF. CDR3 DNA sequence: TGTGCCAGCAGCTTAATCCGGTCCGCGGGAGCCAAATACGAGCAGTACTTC.

The chain uses TRBV6-1 and TRBJ1-1, with a possible D match to TRBD1 (5 bases). The CDR3 is made up of 15 amino acids. The ends were cut back, 2 bases at V and 4 bases at J, with 14 bases in the middle. The germline CDR1 and CDR2 sequences are MNHNS and SASEGT. The CDR3 DNA sequence: TGTGCCAGCAGTGAAATTTGGGGGGGAAGCACTGAAGCTTTCTTT. Amino acid sequence: CASSEIWGGSTEAFF.

A word on this clone: Other DNA sequences in this specimen translate into the identical CDR3. This chain connects TRBV7-9 to TRBJ1-2; 8 bases align to TRBD1. The CDR3 spans 13 residues. Trimming removed 1 base from V and 5 bases from J; junction bases left unmatched: 0. Per germline, CDR1 SEHNR and CDR2 FQNEAQ (reference sequence). The CDR3 DNA follows: TGTGCCAGCAGCTTAGGGACAGGGTATGGCTACACCTTC. This encodes CASSLGTGYGYTF.

The V call is TRBV7-9, the J call TRBJ2-1, with D maybe TRBD2 (5 bases). With 0 bases removed from V and 2 bases from J, the gap between germline ends came to 8 bases. Germline V gene data show CDR1 as SEHNR and CDR2 as FQNEAQ (reference sequence). The CDR3 sequence is 15 residues long. CDR3: CASSLAGVTYNEQFF. The CDR3 DNA reads TGTGCCAGCAGCTTAGCGGGAGTAACCTACAATGAGCAGTTCTTC.

The J gene is TRBJ1-1, the V gene TRBV5-6; tentative D call: TRBD1 (5 bases). V gave up 3 bases and J gave up 7 bases, with 13 bases separating them. Germline values: CDR1 SGHDT, CDR2 YYEEEE. The CDR3 totals 13 residues. The CDR3 sequence is CASSSPGVYEAFF. The CDR3 DNA is TGTGCCAGCAGCTCCCCGGGGGTGTATGAAGCTTTCTTT.

The chain has TRBV13 and TRBJ2-5; weak D call: TRBD1 (5 bases). Trimming removed 1 base from V and 3 bases from J, with 18 bases in between. Germline lookup yields CDR1 PRHDT and CDR2 FYEKMQ (reference sequence). The length of the CDR3 is 17 residues. The CDR3 DNA sequence: TGTGCCAGCAGCTTAGTGGCAGGGCAGGGTCCCGAAGAGACCCAGTACTTC. Translated, it gives CASSLVAGQGPEETQYF.

The chain combines TRBV27 with TRBJ2-5; 12 nucleotides line up with TRBD2. The germline V gene has CDR1 MNHEY and CDR2 SMNVEV (reference sequence). The CDR3 is 15 residues long. The trim removed 6 bases at V and 4 bases at J, leaving 6 bases unmatched. The DNA of the CDR3 is TGTGCCAGCAGGCTGCTAGCGGGAGGGCCAGAGACCCAGTACTTC. Translation gives CASRLLAGGPETQYF.

This rearrangement joins TRBV4-1 to TRBJ2-4; 7 bases match TRBD1. J lost 7 bases, V lost 4 bases, and 10 bases had no gene match. This CDR3 has 15 amino acids. Germline V CDR1 and CDR2: MGHRA, YSYEKL. CDR3: CASSPGNRGYNIQYF. The CDR3 DNA sequence: TGCGCCAGCAGCCCCGGGAACAGGGGCTATAACATTCAGTACTTC.

The chain has TRBV4-2 and TRBJ2-1; D gene ambiguous. V dropped 1 base and J dropped 2 bases, with 9 bases sitting between them. This CDR3 comprises 15 residues. The V gene's germline CDR1 is LGHNA and CDR2 YNFKEQ. This chain's CDR3 is CASSQGIATYNEQFF. CDR3 DNA sequence: TGTGCCAGCAGCCAAGGGATAGCTACCTACAATGAGCAGTTCTTC.

The J gene is TRBJ1-6, the V gene TRBV5-1, with TRBD1 as a possible D gene (6 bases). Trimming left V 3 bases short and J 6 bases short, with 19 bases between. The germline V gene encodes CDR1 SGHRS and CDR2 YFSETQ. The CDR3 runs to 17 residues. CDR3 sequence (DNA): TGCGCCAGCAGCTCTGGAGTGGCAGGGGCAGTTAATTCACCCCTCCACTTT. Its translation is CASSSGVAGAVNSPLHF.

As regards this clone: Other DNA sequences in this specimen translate into the identical CDR3. This rearrangement joins TRBV6-6 to TRBJ2-1; 8 bases map to TRBD2. Unmatched junction bases numbered 10, after V lost 8 bases and J lost 7 bases. Germline CDR1 is MNHNY and CDR2 is SVGAGI (reference sequence). The CDR3 consists of 14 residues. CDR3 amino acids: CASGGAAGGNEQFF. The CDR3 nucleotides read TGTGCCAGCGGCGGAGCTGCGGGAGGTAATGAGCAGTTCTTC.

The V call is TRBV29-1, the J call TRBJ1-2, with D maybe TRBD1 (5 bases). The CDR3 extends over 14 amino acids. Germline CDR1 is SQVTM and CDR2 is ANQGSEA. Trimming took off 2 bases at V and 0 bases at J, with 10 bases between the two ends. The CDR3 region is CSVEFDRTNYGYTF. The CDR3 coding sequence is TGCAGCGTTGAATTCGACAGAACTAACTATGGCTACACCTTC.

V gene TRBV6-5 combines with J gene TRBJ2-5, with D tentatively TRBD2 (6 bases). The V gene's germline CDR1 is MNHEY and CDR2 SVGAGI. The CDR3 covers 13 residues. V was cut by 7 bases and J by 1 base, with 10 bases left in between. CDR3 sequence: CASILASQETQYF. The CDR3 nucleotides read TGTGCCAGCATCCTAGCGTCCCAAGAGACCCAGTACTTC.

This chain connects TRBV27 to TRBJ2-7, with D tentatively TRBD1 (5 bases). Germline CDR1 and CDR2: MNHEY and SMNVEV (reference sequence). V was clipped by 4 bases and J by 1 base, with 8 bases between them. The CDR3 contains 13 residues. This CDR3 reads CASSWGLSYEQYF. DNA for the CDR3: TGTGCCAGCAGTTGGGGCCTTTCCTACGAGCAGTACTTC.

This CDR3 is CASSINPGQGNSEQYF. DNA for the CDR3: TGTGCCAGTAGTATCAACCCGGGACAGGGCAATAGCGAGCAGTACTTC. The chain combines TRBV19 with TRBJ2-7, with 9 bases aligning to TRBD1. Germline CDR1 is LNHDA and CDR2 is SQIVND (reference sequence). V dropped 3 bases and J dropped 6; count of bases not matched to a gene: 12. This CDR3 spans 16 amino acids.

This sequence joins TRBV2 and TRBJ1-5; D is possibly TRBD1 (6 bases). Trimming pared 6 bases from V and 6 bases from J, leaving 15 bases between. The CDR3 is 14 amino acids. The germline gives CDR1 SNHLY, CDR2 FYNNEI. CDR3 DNA: TGTGCCAGCAGCAAAAGGGGGAGTTCTCAGCCCCAGCATTTT. This encodes CASSKRGSSQPQHF.

This rearrangement joins TRBV6-5 to TRBJ1-2; a weak D match, TRBD1 (5 bases). V was pared by 4 bases and J by 1 base, with 16 bases between. Germline CDR1 is MNHEY and CDR2 is SVGAGI. This CDR3 region has 16 residues. Here the CDR3 reads CASSSSTMTVNYGYTF. In DNA, the CDR3 is TGTGCCAGCAGTTCGTCTACCATGACAGTTAACTATGGCTACACCTTC.

J is TRBJ1-4 and V is TRBV2, with D tentatively TRBD1 (6 bases). The germline gives CDR1 SNHLY, CDR2 FYNNEI. CDR3 length: 14 amino acids. Trimming shortened V by 4 bases and J by 4 bases, and 10 bases separated the two germline ends. The CDR3 DNA is TGTGCCAGCAGTGTCAGGGGCCGTAATGAAAAACTGTTTTTT. It codes for CASSVRGRNEKLFF.

This clone was detected a few times. The chain couples TRBV7-9 to TRBJ2-7, with TRBD2 matching 8 bases. V shed 0 bases and J 2 bases; nucleotides not matched to a gene: 6. The CDR3 spans 16 residues. Germline loops: CDR1 SEHNR, CDR2 FQNEAQ (reference sequence). The CDR3 spells CASSLAVGGVPYEQYF. The CDR3 coding sequence is TGTGCCAGCAGCTTAGCGGTCGGGGGGGTCCCCTACGAGCAGTACTTC.

This rearrangement joins TRBV7-9 to TRBJ2-1; tentatively, D is TRBD1 (6 bases). Germline V CDR1 and CDR2: SEHNR, FQNEAQ (reference sequence). V shed 1 base and J shed 7 bases, with 17 bases lying between them. The CDR3 has 16 amino acids. CDR3 in DNA: TGTGCCAGCAGCTTAGTTGGGGGCCCAAGGGGGAATGAGCAGTTCTTC. Its protein product is CASSLVGGPRGNEQFF.

This chain links TRBV19 with TRBJ1-1; 7 positions agree with TRBD1. There are 14 residues in the CDR3. Germline loops: CDR1 LNHDA, CDR2 SQIVND (reference sequence). Trimming at V came to 3 bases and at J to 7 bases, leaving 8 bases not matched to a gene. CDR3: CASSITGTAYEAFF. CDR3 coding DNA: TGTGCCAGTAGTATTACCGGGACAGCCTATGAAGCTTTCTTT.